What follows is one T cell receptor beta chain and its context. Its antigen is unidentified. The record originates from a study of CD8+CD57+ T cells in acquired aplastic anemia. At the level of the study: The sorted CD4+ and CD8+ cells yielded an average roughly 3 ug of DNA. CD4+ reads averaged around 9.9 million in healthy donors.

Investigators profiled TCR beta VDJ and CDR3 from genomic DNA template. TCRdb processed the reads anew with MiXCR; each CDR3 protein has one entry. The table includes about 160,000 distinct CDR3 sequences, around 45% detected once. Findings of the study overall: Any difference that existed in CD8+ Simpson's diversity between patients and controls was not significant. Patients and controls were found to share more than 25 CD8+ CDR3 sequences.

The CDR3 is 16 residues long. Germline V lookup: CDR1 LGHNA, CDR2 YNFKEQ. Trimming took 3 bases from V and 7 from J; bases not matched to a gene: 12. This receptor was identified in a human donor in good health. The chain uses TRBV4-2 and TRBJ2-1, with 7 bases lining up with TRBD2. The sample taken for sequencing was sorted CD4+, CD8+, or CD8+CD57+ T cells (not recorded which) from PBMCs. The CDR3 loop reads CASSHTRLAVVNEQFF. CDR3 sequence (DNA): TGTGCCAGCAGCCATACCCGACTAGCTGTGGTGAATGAGCAGTTCTTC.